A single sample gave rise to the 19 T cell receptor beta chains below, sequenced in a study of blood T cell repertoires in COVID-19. Assay used: immunoSEQ multiplex PCR; TCRdb lists only in-frame clones, some missing. Of roughly 180,000 clones in the sample, roughly 84% were seen once. The sequenced sample consisted of PBMCs or T cells enriched from blood (not recorded which). The receptor source for this set is a man between 60 and 70 years old who had recovered from COVID-19.

The chain employs TRBV12-3 or TRBV12-4 and TRBJ1-5; 7 bases map to TRBD1. The junction had 5 bases not matched to a gene; V was cut back by 3 bases and J by 9 bases. CDR3 length: 13 residues. The DNA for the CDR3 is TGTGCCAGCAGTTTGGACAGGATAATGCCCCAGCATTTT. It translates to CASSLDRIMPQHF.

The chain links TRBV27 to TRBJ2-5; 9 bases align to TRBD2. The J segment lost 4 bases and the V segment lost 3 bases, leaving 6 bases of the junction unmatched. Germline assignment: CDR1 MNHEY and CDR2 SMNVEV (reference sequence). This CDR3 region has 15 residues. For the CDR3, the DNA is TGTGCCAGCAGTTTGACTAGCGGTACATTAGAGACCCAGTACTTC. It translates to CASSLTSGTLETQYF.

This clone occurred a few times. The CDR3 is CAGSRMGNQPQHF. The CDR3 DNA is TGTGCCGGCTCTCGAATGGGCAATCAGCCCCAGCATTTT. The rearrangement joins TRBV2 to TRBJ1-5; D unclear. Germline values: CDR1 SNHLY, CDR2 FYNNEI. The CDR3 is made up of 13 amino acids. Trimming pared 11 bases from V and 2 bases from J, leaving 13 bases between.

The chain combines TRBV28 with TRBJ2-7, with TRBD1 identical over 9 bases. Losses at the gene ends were 6 bases for V and 3 bases for J; bases not matched to a gene: 18. Germline CDR1 reads MDHEN; CDR2 reads SYDVKM. The CDR3 sequence is 18 residues long. CDR3 DNA sequence: TGTGCCAGCAGCCTGACCTCCCCTATCGGGGGACAGGGCTACGAGCAGTACTTC. Translated, it gives CASSLTSPIGGQGYEQYF.

The chain couples TRBV2 to TRBJ2-7; 7 bases line up with TRBD2. After removal of 6 bases from V and 0 bases from J, the junction contained 5 bases not matched to a gene. CDR1 is SNHLY, CDR2 FYNNEI, per germline. The CDR3 spans 14 residues. In DNA form, the CDR3 reads TGTGCCAGCAGGACCGGGACTAACTCCTACGAGCAGTACTTC. Its protein product is CASRTGTNSYEQYF.

This clone was recorded a few times. This sequence joins TRBV11-2 and TRBJ1-4, with 7 bases fitting TRBD1. The CDR3 length is 15 residues. J lost 10 bases, V lost 1 base, and 9 bases had no gene match. Germline V lookup: CDR1 SGHAT, CDR2 FQNNGV. CDR3: CASSLVQGERRKLFF. The CDR3 DNA reads as TGTGCCAGCAGCTTAGTTCAGGGGGAAAGGCGAAAACTGTTTTTT.

V and J are TRBV9 and TRBJ2-7; TRBD1 agrees at 8 bases. Germline V gene lookup returns CDR1 SGDLS and CDR2 YYNGEE. With V trimmed by 4 bases and J by 2 bases, 5 bases remained unmatched. The CDR3 sequence is 14 residues long. CDR3 in DNA: TGTGCCAGCAGCCCCCGGACAGGGACCTACGAGCAGTACTTC. Its protein product is CASSPRTGTYEQYF.

The rearrangement uses TRBV10-3 and TRBJ2-5, with a weak D call TRBD2 (5 bases). Germline-derived CDR1 and CDR2 are ENHRY and SYGVKD. Trimming stripped 8 bases from V and 2 bases from J, with 12 bases between. The CDR3 has 13 residues. The CDR3: CAIQRLPQETQYF. Here the CDR3 DNA reads TGTGCCATCCAGAGACTACCACAAGAGACCCAGTACTTC.

The chain has TRBV28 and TRBJ1-5; no reliable D call. This CDR3 comprises 14 residues. Germline assignment: CDR1 MDHEN and CDR2 SYDVKM. V was shortened by 3 bases and J by 2 bases, with 8 bases between the two germline ends. The CDR3 sequence: CASSLPSRNQPQHF. For the CDR3, the DNA is TGTGCCAGCAGTTTGCCGAGTCGCAATCAGCCCCAGCATTTT.

The rearrangement joins TRBV3-1 (or the pseudogene TRBV3-2) to TRBJ2-1, with 8 nucleotides matching TRBD2. The CDR3 sequence is 17 residues long. From germline, CDR1 is LGHDT and CDR2 YNNKEL (reference sequence). The junction had 8 bases not matched to a gene; V was cut back by 0 bases and J by 4 bases. In DNA, the CDR3 is TGTGCCAGCAGCCAAGATATAGGCGGGGGGCTATACAATGAGCAGTTCTTC. As protein: CASSQDIGGGLYNEQFF.

This clone was seen a single time. The chain recombines TRBV18 with TRBJ1-6, with D possibly matching TRBD1 (5 bases). Germline loops: CDR1 KGHSH, CDR2 LQKENI. The V and J ends lost 6 bases and 6 bases respectively, with 15 bases between them. CDR3 length equals 15 residues. The CDR3 DNA is TGTGCCAGCTCGCAGGGTGCCCAGAGTAATTCACCCCTCCACTTT. Translated, it gives CASSQGAQSNSPLHF.

The chain carries TRBV5-4 and TRBJ1-1; D uncertain. The CDR3 length is 14 residues. CDR1 and CDR2 (germline): SGHNT, YYREEE (reference sequence). V lost 3 bases and J lost 1, with 10 bases in between. The CDR3 nucleotides are TGTGCCAGCAGCTATATCAGGAAGAACACTGAAGCTTTCTTT. Translating gives CASSYIRKNTEAFF.

This clone was seen a handful of times. The chain recombines TRBV5-6 with TRBJ1-2; 9 bases are shared with TRBD1. The CDR3 extends over 14 amino acids. Germline loops: CDR1 SGHDT, CDR2 YYEEEE. Trimming at V came to 4 bases and at J to 2 bases, leaving 3 bases not matched to a gene. The CDR3 sequence: CASSGDRVNYGYTF. As DNA, the CDR3 is TGTGCCAGCAGCGGGGACAGGGTAAACTATGGCTACACCTTC.

The gene calls are TRBV28 and TRBJ2-5; possible D gene TRBD2, 6 bases. Deletions cut 3 bases from V and 4 bases from J, with 12 bases between. CDR3 size: 14 residues. Germline V lookup: CDR1 MDHEN, CDR2 SYDVKM. Here the CDR3 reads CASSFSGGGETQYF. CDR3 nucleotide sequence: TGTGCCAGCAGTTTTTCCGGGGGAGGAGAGACCCAGTACTTC.

This clone was picked up one time. The chain recombines TRBV11-2 with TRBJ2-2, with D hard to call. The length of the CDR3 is 17 residues. Germline CDR1 and CDR2: SGHAT and FQNNGV. With 2 bases removed from V and 0 bases from J, the gap between germline ends came to 13 bases. This CDR3 reads CASSLRRRGSNTGELFF. The CDR3 region has the DNA TGTGCCAGCAGCTTACGCAGAAGAGGATCGAACACCGGGGAGCTGTTTTTT.

This chain links TRBV10-2 with TRBJ1-6; possible D gene TRBD1, 5 bases. The V end was cut by 7 bases, the J end by 0 bases, with 19 bases between. The CDR3 loop spans 18 amino acids. Per germline, CDR1 WSHSY and CDR2 SAAADI. Written as DNA, the CDR3 is TGCGCCAGCAATCCGCAGGGCAGTTTGGGCTCCTATAATTCACCCCTCCACTTT. As protein: CASNPQGSLGSYNSPLHF.

The chain carries TRBV14 and TRBJ1-4; D perhaps matches TRBD1 (5 bases). The V gene's germline CDR1 is SGHDN and CDR2 FVKESK. CDR3 length: 15 residues. Deletions cut 0 bases from V and 5 bases from J, with 10 bases between. This CDR3 is CASSQDPGWNEKLFF. CDR3 nucleotides: TGTGCCAGCAGCCAAGATCCAGGGTGGAATGAAAAACTGTTTTTT.

The genes are TRBV25-1 and TRBJ1-1; the D gene is possibly TRBD1 (5 bases). The CDR3 has 13 amino acids. Germline V lookup: CDR1 MGHDK, CDR2 SYGVNS. V lost 8 bases, J lost 6 bases, and 16 bases lay in between. CDR3 region: CASRDSGSAEAFF. CDR3 sequence (DNA): TGTGCCAGCCGGGACTCAGGAAGCGCTGAAGCTTTCTTT.

This chain links TRBV27 with TRBJ2-7, with 8 bases lining up with TRBD2. Germline CDR1 and CDR2: MNHEY and SMNVEV (reference sequence). The CDR3 has 16 residues. Trimming cost V 4 bases and J 6 bases; bases outside gene matches: 14. In nucleotides, the CDR3 is TGTGCCAGCAGTTCCCCAGCGGGAGCCCCTTCCCTCGAGCAGTACTTC. It specifies CASSSPAGAPSLEQYF.